This TCR beta chain was captured in a study of CXCR3-negative and CXCR3-positive naive CD8 T cells. In the study overall: Per library, roughly 1.5 +/- 0.3 million reads; roughly 130 million TRB reads overall.

For this clonotype: Its cognate antigen is unknown.

UMI-labeled 5' RACE yielded the TRB cDNA libraries. TCRdb re-analyzed the 5' RACE reads; it lists each CDR3 protein once, without DNA. The sample table sets out 50,000 to 55,000 distinct CDR3 sequences. The CDR3 spans 13 residues. The germline V gene encodes CDR1 SGHDN and CDR2 FVKESK. Naive CD8+ T cells carried a CD45RO-CCR7+CD27+CD95- phenotype. Study-wide points: Sequencing showed both naive subsets with comparably high diversity, and memory CD8+ cells much lower.

The genes are TRBV14 and TRBJ2-3. Sequencing was performed on naive CXCR3- CD8+ T cells from blood. The subset is: CD45RO-CCR7+CD27+CD95- naive CD8+ T cells lacking CXCR3 (TNR3-). This sequence was found in a human donor in good health. Some clones in this sample may be carry-over from other donors' samples. CDR3 loop: CASSQDIPDTQYF.